This T cell receptor beta chain was captured by sequencing in a study of cytomegalovirus exposure and HLA in healthy donors. At the level of the study: Inside one of the first data releases sat about 85 million unique TCRs taken from HLA-typed donors. General study points: Clonal expansion, a later analysis showed, was greater in HLA-associated TCR beta chains than in equally common others. A later analysis linked more than 15,000 TCR beta sequences to HLA alleles at 0.05 false discovery rate.

Nominally healthy donors provided the samples, though records likely missed some immune exposures. Only one count was recorded for this clone. The antigen remains unidentified. At one of its ends the junction is not consistent with the germline gene, which may arise from a read error. The CDR3 sequence is 16 residues long. Looked up from germline, CDR1 is SGHRS and CDR2 is YFSETQ. The PCR was carried out with 60 Vbeta primers and 13 Jbeta primers. Libraries were prepared by immunoSEQ multiplex PCR; TCRdb keeps only in-frame clonotypes and omits some of them. The sample contains about 180,000 clones, approximately 81% of which appear only once.

The sequencing input was PBMCs. The sequence was collected from a woman in her thirties in good health and CMV-seronegative. The chain combines TRBV5-1 with TRBJ1-4; 9 nucleotides align to TRBD1. The CDR3 protein is CASSLARDRANEELFF. CDR3 in DNA: TGCGCCAGCAGCTTGGCCCGGGACAGGGCTAATGAAGAACTGTTTTTT.